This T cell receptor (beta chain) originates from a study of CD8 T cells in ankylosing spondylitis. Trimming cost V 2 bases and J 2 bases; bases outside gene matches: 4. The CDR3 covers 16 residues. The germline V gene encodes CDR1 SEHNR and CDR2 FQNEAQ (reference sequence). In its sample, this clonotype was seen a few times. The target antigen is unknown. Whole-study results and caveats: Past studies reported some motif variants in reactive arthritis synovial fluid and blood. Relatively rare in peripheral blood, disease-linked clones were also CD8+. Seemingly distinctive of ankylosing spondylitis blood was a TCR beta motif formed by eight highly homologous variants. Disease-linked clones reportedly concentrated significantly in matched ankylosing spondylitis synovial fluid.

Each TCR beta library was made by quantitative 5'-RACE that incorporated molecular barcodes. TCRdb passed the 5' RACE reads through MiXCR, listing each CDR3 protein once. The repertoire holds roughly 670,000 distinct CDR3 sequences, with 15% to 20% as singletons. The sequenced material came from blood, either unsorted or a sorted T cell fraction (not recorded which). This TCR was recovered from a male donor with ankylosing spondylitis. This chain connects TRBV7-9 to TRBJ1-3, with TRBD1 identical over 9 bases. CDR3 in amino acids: CASSLRDRAAGNTIYF. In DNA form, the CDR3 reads TGTGCCAGCAGCTTAAGGGACAGGGCGGCTGGAAACACCATATATTTT.